This T cell receptor (beta chain) appears in the sequencing data of a study of identical twins. Note on this clonotype: Its matching antigen is unknown.

From germline, CDR1 is MNHEY and CDR2 SVGEGT. This CDR3 region has 20 residues. After removal of 1 base from V and 2 bases from J, the junction contained 12 bases not matched to a gene. Study conclusions and caveats: Beta clonotypes that were abundant in cord blood contained fewer insertions, a pattern absent from memory repertoires.

TCRdb redid the calling of the 5' RACE reads with MiXCR, one entry per CDR3 protein. Among just under 650,000 distinct CDR3 sequences listed, less than 9% were seen once. The same data also went into a second study, on yellow fever vaccine responses in identical twins. That paper states: Reportedly, the T cell response mounted by twins to vaccine seemed partly convergent, partly personalized.

This sequence was found in a woman aged 18-29 years in good health. The specimen sequenced was PBMCs. The V and J genes are TRBV6-2 or TRBV6-3 and TRBJ2-4, with 12 bases identical to TRBD2. Here the CDR3 DNA reads TGTGCCAGCAGTTACTTACCACCAAAGACTAGCGGGGGAACCAAAAACATTCAGTACTTC. Encoded protein: CASSYLPPKTSGGTKNIQYF.